This TCR beta chain was recovered during a study of identical twins. Trimming removed 5 bases from V and 7 bases from J; junction bases left unmatched: 6. This CDR3 is 15 amino acids long. This clonotype was seen more than once but under ten times. Each CDR3 protein gets one entry after TCRdb re-called the 5' RACE reads with MiXCR. The top ten hold approximately 4.3% of the sample, which has hundreds of thousands of distinct CDR3 sequences, approximately 21% seen once. The same sample was also used in a study of T cells expressing NK-cell markers.

The clonotype was recovered from a woman under 30 in good health. Sequencing input: PBMCs. The J gene is TRBJ1-6, the V gene TRBV12-3 or TRBV12-4; 9 nucleotides match TRBD1. Written as DNA, the CDR3 is TGTGCCAGCAGTCGAGCCGGGACAGGGAATTCACCCCTCCACTTT. Residues: CASSRAGTGNSPLHF.